This paragraph covers one TCR beta chain sequence. Naive CD8 cells lacked CD45RO and underwent positive selection for CCR7, leaving out terminally differentiated effector memory CD45RA+ cells. Profiled with immunoSEQ multiplex PCR; TCRdb holds only in-frame clones, not every one. This table holds fewer than 1 million clones, 90% to 98% found once. The CDR3 sequence is 11 residues long. With 5 bases removed from V and 2 bases from J, the gap between germline ends came to 3 bases. Looked up from germline, CDR1 is DFQATT and CDR2 is SNEGSKA (reference sequence). The sample belongs to a study of shared clonotypes between healthy human individuals.

Input material: naive CD8+ T cells sorted from blood. This receptor was identified in a young man in good health. The chain couples TRBV20-1 to TRBJ2-2, with D hard to call. For the CDR3, the DNA is TGCAGTGCTTTTAACACCGGGGAGCTGTTTTTT. Its translation is CSAFNTGELFF.